These 5 T cell receptor beta chains were sequenced from one sample in a study of PD-L1 blockade in urothelial cancer. Data came from immunoSEQ multiplex PCR; TCRdb stores just in-frame clones and leaves some out. The data hold roughly 56,000 clones, with almost 85% observed a single time. The sequencing used PBMCs, collected around atezolizumab (anti-PD-L1) treatment. These receptor sequences come from a man in his 70s with urothelial cancer.

The gene calls are TRBV5-1 and TRBJ2-5; 10 positions agree with TRBD2. The CDR3 contains 18 residues. V was pared by 0 bases and J by 5 bases, with 13 bases of the junction left unmatched. CDR1 SGHRS and CDR2 YFSETQ come from the germline V gene. CDR3 sequence: CASSLAPGLARSGETQYF. The DNA for the CDR3 is TGCGCCAGCAGCTTGGCCCCGGGACTAGCGCGATCGGGGGAGACCCAGTACTTC.

The V gene is TRBV10-3, the J gene TRBJ2-5; TRBD1 agrees at 7 bases. Germline V gives CDR1 ENHRY, CDR2 SYGVKD. Unmatched junction bases numbered 6, after V lost 5 bases and J lost 3 bases. The CDR3 contains 14 residues. The DNA for the CDR3 is TGTGCCATCAGTACTCCGGGACAGAAAGAGACCCAGTACTTC. Residues: CAISTPGQKETQYF.

V is TRBV19 and J is TRBJ2-3; 11 bases line up with TRBD2. Germline assignment: CDR1 LNHDA and CDR2 SQIVND (reference sequence). V lost 5 bases and J lost 0; bases outside the gene matches: 10. CDR3 length equals 18 residues. The CDR3 nucleotides read TGTGCCAGTAGTGGAACTAGCGGGAGTACCCCTAGCACAGATACGCAGTATTTT. Its protein is CASSGTSGSTPSTDTQYF.

The genes are TRBV11-2 and TRBJ2-3; possible D gene TRBD1, 5 bases. The ends were cut back, 1 base at V and 4 bases at J, with 12 bases in the middle. This CDR3 is 15 amino acids long. Per the germline V gene, CDR1 is SGHAT and CDR2 is FQNNGV. This CDR3 is CASSLGQGNADTQYF. The CDR3 nucleotides read TGTGCCAGCAGCTTAGGGCAGGGAAACGCAGATACGCAGTATTTT. Drawing the rest from reference TRBV11-2 and TRBJ2-3, the complete variable domain is EAGVAQSPRYKIIEKRQSVAFWCNPISGHATLYWYQQILGQGPKLLIQFQNNGVVDDSQLPKDRFSAERLKGVDSTLKIQPAKLEDSAVYLCASSLGQGNADTQYFGPGTRLTVL.

The genes are TRBV21-1 and TRBJ1-1; TRBD1 was called by the table and not checked on the DNA. TRBV21-1 is a pseudogene locus. There are 16 residues in the CDR3. In DNA form, the CDR3 reads TGTGCCAGCAGCAAAATTAACAGGGGGAACCCCACTGAAGCTTTCTTT. Its translation: CASSKINRGNPTEAFF.